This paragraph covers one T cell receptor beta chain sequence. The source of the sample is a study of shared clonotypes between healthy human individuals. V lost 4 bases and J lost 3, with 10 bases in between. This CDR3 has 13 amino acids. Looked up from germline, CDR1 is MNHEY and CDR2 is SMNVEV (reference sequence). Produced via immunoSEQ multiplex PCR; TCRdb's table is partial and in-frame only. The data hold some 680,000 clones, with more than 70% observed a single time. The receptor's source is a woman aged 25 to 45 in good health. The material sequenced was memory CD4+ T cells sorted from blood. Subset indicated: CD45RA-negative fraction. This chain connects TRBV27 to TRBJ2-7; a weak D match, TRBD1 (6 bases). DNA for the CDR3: TGTGCCAGCAGTTCTGGGACATTCTACGAGCAGTACTTC. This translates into CASSSGTFYEQYF.